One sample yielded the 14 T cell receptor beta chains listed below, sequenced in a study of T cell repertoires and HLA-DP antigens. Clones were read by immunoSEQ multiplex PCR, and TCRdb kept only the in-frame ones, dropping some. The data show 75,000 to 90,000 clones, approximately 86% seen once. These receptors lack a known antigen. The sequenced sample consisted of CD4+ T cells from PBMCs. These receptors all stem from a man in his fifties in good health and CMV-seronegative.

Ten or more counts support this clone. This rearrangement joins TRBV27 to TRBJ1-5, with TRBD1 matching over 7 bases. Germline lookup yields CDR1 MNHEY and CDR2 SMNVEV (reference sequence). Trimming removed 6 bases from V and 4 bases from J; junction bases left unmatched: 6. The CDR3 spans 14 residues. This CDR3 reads CASRQGRGNQPQHF. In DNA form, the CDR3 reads TGTGCCAGCAGACAGGGGCGGGGGAATCAGCCCCAGCATTTT.

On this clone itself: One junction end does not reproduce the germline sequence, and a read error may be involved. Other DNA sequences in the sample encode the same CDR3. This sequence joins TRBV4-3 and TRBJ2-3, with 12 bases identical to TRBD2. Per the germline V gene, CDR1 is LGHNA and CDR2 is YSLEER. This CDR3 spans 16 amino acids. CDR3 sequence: CASSQGLAGLGDTQYF. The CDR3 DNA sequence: TGCGCCAGCAGTCAAGGACTAGCGGGGTTAGGGGATACGCAGTATTTT.

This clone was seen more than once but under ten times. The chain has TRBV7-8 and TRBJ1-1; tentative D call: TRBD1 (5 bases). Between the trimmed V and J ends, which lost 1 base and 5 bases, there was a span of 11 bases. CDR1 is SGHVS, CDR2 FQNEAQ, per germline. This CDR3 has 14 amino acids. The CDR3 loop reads CASSLGGGLTEAFF. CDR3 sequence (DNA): TGTGCCAGCAGCTTAGGTGGGGGACTTACTGAAGCTTTCTTT.

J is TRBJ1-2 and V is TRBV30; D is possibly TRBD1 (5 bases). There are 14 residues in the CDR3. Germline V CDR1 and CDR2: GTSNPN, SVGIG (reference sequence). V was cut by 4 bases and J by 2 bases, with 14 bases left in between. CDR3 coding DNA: TGTGCCTGGAAGGAAGCAGGGTGGAACTATGGCTACACCTTC. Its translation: CAWKEAGWNYGYTF.

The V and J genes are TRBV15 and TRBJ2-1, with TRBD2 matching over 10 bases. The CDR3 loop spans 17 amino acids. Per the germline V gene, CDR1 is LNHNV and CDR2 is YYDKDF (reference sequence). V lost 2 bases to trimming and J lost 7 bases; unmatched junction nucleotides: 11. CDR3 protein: CATSRRGASGGINEQFF. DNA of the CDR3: TGTGCCACCAGCAGACGGGGGGCTAGCGGGGGAATTAATGAGCAGTTCTTC.

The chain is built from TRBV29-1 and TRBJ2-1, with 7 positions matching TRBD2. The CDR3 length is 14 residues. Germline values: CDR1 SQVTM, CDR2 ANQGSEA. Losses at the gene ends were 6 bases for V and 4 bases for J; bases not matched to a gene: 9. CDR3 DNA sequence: TGCAGCGTATCTAGCGGAGCGTTATACAATGAGCAGTTCTTC. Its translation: CSVSSGALYNEQFF.

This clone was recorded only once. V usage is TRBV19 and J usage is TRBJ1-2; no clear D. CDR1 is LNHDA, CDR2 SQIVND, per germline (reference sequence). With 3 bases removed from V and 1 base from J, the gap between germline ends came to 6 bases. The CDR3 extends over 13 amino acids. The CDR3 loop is CASSMDGNYGYTF. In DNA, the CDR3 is TGTGCCAGTAGTATGGACGGTAACTATGGCTACACCTTC.

CDR3 sequence reads: CASSSGGDTQYF. Here the CDR3 DNA reads TGTGCCAGCAGTTCAGGTGGGGATACGCAGTATTTT. J is TRBJ2-3 and V is TRBV7-6; D gene uncertain. CDR1 and CDR2 from the germline V gene are SGHVS and FNYEAQ. The CDR3 has 12 amino acids. The V end was cut by 6 bases, the J end by 6 bases, with 10 bases between.

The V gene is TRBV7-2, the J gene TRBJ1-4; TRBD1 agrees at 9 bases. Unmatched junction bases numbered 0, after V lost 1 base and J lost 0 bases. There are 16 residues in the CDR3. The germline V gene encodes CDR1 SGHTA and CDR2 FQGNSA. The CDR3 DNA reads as TGTGCCAGCAGCTTAGGGGACAGGGCAACTAATGAAAAACTGTTTTTT. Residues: CASSLGDRATNEKLFF.

The CDR3 spells CASSPRRVTGANVLTF. DNA for the CDR3: TGTGCCAGCAGCCCACGCAGGGTGACTGGGGCCAACGTCCTGACTTTC. The chain combines TRBV9 with TRBJ2-6; maybe TRBD1 (5 bases). Trimming removed 4 bases at V and 2 bases at J, with 13 bases between. Germline V gene sequence: CDR1 SGDLS, CDR2 YYNGEE. This CDR3 comprises 16 residues. Full variable domain (remainder filled in from reference TRBV9 and TRBJ2-6): DSGVTQTPKHLITATGQRVTLRCSPRSGDLSVYWYQQSLDQGLQFLIQYYNGEERAKGNILERFSAQQFPDLHSELNLSSLELGDSALYFCASSPRRVTGANVLTFGAGSRLTVL.

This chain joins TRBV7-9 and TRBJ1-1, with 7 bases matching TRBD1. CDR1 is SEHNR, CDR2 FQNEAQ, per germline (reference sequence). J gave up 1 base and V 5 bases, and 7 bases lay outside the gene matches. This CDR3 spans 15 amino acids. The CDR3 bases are TGTGCCAGCAGCAAAACAGGGGCCCCGAACACTGAAGCTTTCTTT. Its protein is CASSKTGAPNTEAFF.

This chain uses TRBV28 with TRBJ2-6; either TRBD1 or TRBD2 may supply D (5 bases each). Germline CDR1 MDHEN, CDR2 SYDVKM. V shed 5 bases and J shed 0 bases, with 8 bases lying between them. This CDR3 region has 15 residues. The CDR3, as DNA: TGTGCCAGCAGTCGGGACCTCTCTGGGGCCAACGTCCTGACTTTC. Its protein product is CASSRDLSGANVLTF. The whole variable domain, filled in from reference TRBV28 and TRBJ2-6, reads DVKVTQSSRYLVKRTGEKVFLECVQDMDHENMFWYRQDPGLGLRLIYFSYDVKMKEKGDIPEGYSVSREKKERFSLILESASTNQTSMYLCASSRDLSGANVLTFGAGSRLTVL.

The CDR3, as DNA: TGCGCCAGCAGCTCCCTCGGGTTTGGGTATGGCTACACCTTC. This encodes CASSSLGFGYGYTF. This chain uses TRBV5-1 with TRBJ1-2, with no clear D. CDR1 is SGHRS, CDR2 YFSETQ, per germline. The CDR3 contains 14 residues. The V end lost 3 bases, the J end lost 5 bases, and 14 bases lay between the germline ends.

The CDR3 DNA follows: TGCGCCAGCAGCGGAGGAAGGAATGAAAAACTGTTTTTT. Translated, it gives CASSGGRNEKLFF. The chain carries TRBV5-1 and TRBJ1-4, with D hard to call. The germline V and J ends were trimmed by 4 bases and 5 bases, with 9 bases remaining between them. The CDR3 covers 13 residues. Per the germline V gene, CDR1 is SGHRS and CDR2 is YFSETQ.